A selection of T cell receptor beta chains follows, all from one sample in a study of identical twins. Each CDR3 protein is one row after TCRdb ran MiXCR on the 5' RACE reads. The table lists fewer than 900,000 distinct CDR3 sequences, 15% to 20% of them singletons. These records were also assigned to another study, of T cells expressing NK-cell markers.

The source material was PBMCs. Receptor source: a woman aged 18-30 years in good health. The CDR3 runs from the conserved cysteine through the conserved F or W. A D gene is named only where the DNA matches it firmly. Not every row has a clone size; where given, it reads once, few, many or a size class.

j_call d_call clone_size v_call cdr3_nt cdr3_aa
TRBJ2-1 - - TRBV5-1 TGCGCCAGCAGCCAAATTACGGGAAACGATGAGCAGTTCTTC CASSQITGNDEQFF
TRBJ2-1 - few TRBV20-1 TGCAGTGCTAGAGTTCAAAAGGCGTTGCCCTACAATGAGCAGTTCTTC CSARVQKALPYNEQFF
TRBJ2-7 - - TRBV12-3/TRBV12-4 TGTGCCAGCAGTTTCGTAAGCGAGCAGTACTTC CASSFVSEQYF
TRBJ2-7 - few TRBV10-1 TGCGCCAGCAGTGAGGTTAGCTCCCACGAGCAGTACTTC CASSEVSSHEQYF
TRBJ1-1 - few TRBV5-1 TGCGCCAGCACAACCGGGGCGAACACTGAAGCTTTCTTT CASTTGANTEAFF
TRBJ2-2 - few TRBV12-3/TRBV12-4 TGTGCCAGCAGACGCCAGGGGAAGGGGTCCGGGGAGCTGTTTTTT CASRRQGKGSGELFF
TRBJ2-7 TRBD1 - TRBV6-5 TGTGCCAGCAGTTACTCCGGGACAGGGGGACCCTCTAGCTCCTACGAGCAGTACTTC CASSYSGTGGPSSSYEQYF
TRBJ2-1 - many TRBV20-1 TGCAGTGCTAGCCTTTTAGGCAGGGGGGGTAGGAACGATGAGCAGTTCTTC CSASLLGRGGRNDEQFF
TRBJ2-5 - - TRBV11-2 TGTGCCAGCAGCTTTACAGGGAGTTACCAAGAGACCCAGTACTTC CASSFTGSYQETQYF
TRBJ2-1 - few TRBV6-2/TRBV6-3 TGTGCCAGCAGCGTCGGGACCGGGCAGTTCTTC CASSVGTGQFF
TRBJ2-7 TRBD2 few TRBV12-3/TRBV12-4 TGTGCCAGCAGACAGAATAGCGGGAGGGGCGAGCAGTACTTC CASRQNSGRGEQYF
TRBJ2-3 TRBD2 - TRBV7-9 TGTGCCAGCAGCTTAATCGCGGGAGCAGATAAGACGCAGTATTTT CASSLIAGADKTQYF
TRBJ2-3 - - TRBV29-1 TGCAGCGCTGAAAGGGTAGCCCCGAAAGATACGCAGTATTTT CSAERVAPKDTQYF
TRBJ2-5 - - TRBV11-2 TGTGCCAGCAGCTTATTTAGTCAAGAGACCCAGTACTTC CASSLFSQETQYF
TRBJ1-6 - many TRBV12-3/TRBV12-4 TGTGCCAGCAGTTTATTTCGGAGCCGGGATTCACCCCTCCACTTT CASSLFRSRDSPLHF
TRBJ2-3 TRBD2 few TRBV29-1 TGCAGCGTTGCTGGCGGGGGATTGGCAGATACGCAGTATTTT CSVAGGGLADTQYF
TRBJ2-7 - - TRBV4-1 TGCGCCAGCAGCCAGGGTGGTGTTACCTCCTACGAGCAGTACTTC CASSQGGVTSYEQYF
TRBJ1-6 - - TRBV6-1 TGTGCCAGCAGTGATTCAAAGGAGGGCCCCTATAATTCACCCCTCCACTTT CASSDSKEGPYNSPLHF
TRBJ2-3 TRBD2 - TRBV9 TGTGCCAGCAGCGTTCGCGGGAGGGTGAGCACAGATACGCAGTATTTT CASSVRGRVSTDTQYF
TRBJ1-3 - once TRBV10-3 TGTGCCATCACGTCCGCCCGGACTTCGGGAAACACCATATATTTT CAITSARTSGNTIYF
TRBJ2-1 TRBD1 few TRBV9 TGTGCCAGCAGCCCCCCCGGGACAGGGAAGAACAATGAGCAGTTCTTC CASSPPGTGKNNEQFF
TRBJ2-5 - - TRBV5-1 TGCGCCAGCAGTAGGAGCGGTTTTCAAGAGACCCAGTACTTC CASSRSGFQETQYF
TRBJ2-1 TRBD2 - TRBV6-2/TRBV6-3 TGTGCCAGCGGCACTAGCGGCAATGAGCAGTTCTTC CASGTSGNEQFF
TRBJ1-5 - few TRBV12-3/TRBV12-4 TGTGCCAGCAGCTGGCGGGGAAGTCAGCCCCAGCATTTT CASSWRGSQPQHF
TRBJ2-1 - few TRBV12-3/TRBV12-4 TGTGCCAGCAGTTCCTTTCCCAGGACCGATGAGCAGTTCTTC CASSSFPRTDEQFF
TRBJ2-5 TRBD2 few TRBV11-1 TGTGCCAGCAGCTTCTACCATGGGACTAGCGAGAACATTTTAAAAAAGACCCAGTACTTC CASSFYHGTSENILKKTQYF
TRBJ2-1 - - TRBV9 TGTGCCAGCAGCCCTCGGACTGGTCCCTCGGGGGAGCAGTTCTTC CASSPRTGPSGEQFF
TRBJ1-2 TRBD1 few TRBV7-9 TGTGCCAGCAGCCCCGGGACAGGCTCAAACTATGGCTACACCTTC CASSPGTGSNYGYTF
TRBJ2-3 - once TRBV7-6 TGTGCCAGCAGCCCGGAGGTCCCCACCTCCACAGATACGCAGTATTTT CASSPEVPTSTDTQYF
TRBJ2-2 - - TRBV7-9 TGTGCCAGCAGCTCCTCGGACAGCCCATCCACCGGGGAGCTGTTTTTT CASSSSDSPSTGELFF
TRBJ2-1 - - TRBV5-1 TGCGCCAGCAGCTTGCAGATGAAATACAATGAGCAGTTCTTC CASSLQMKYNEQFF